A single T cell receptor (beta chain) is shown here with its context. The source of the sample is a study of blood T cell repertoires in COVID-19. About the study: Samples came from the United States, Italy and Spain, spanning acute and convalescent COVID-19.

The CDR3 has 14 residues. As originally analysed: Amplification of reference gene primers was used by the study to estimate nucleated cell counts. Clones were sequenced by immunoSEQ multiplex PCR, and TCRdb holds only the in-frame ones, with some missing. D and trimming come from the DNA, and the V and J calls and clone size come from that table. Of 140,000 to 150,000 clones listed, over 65% are singletons. The genes are TRBV21-1 and TRBJ1-2. TRBV21-1 is shown as a pseudogene. This TCR came from a woman between 50 and 59 years old who had recovered from COVID-19. Material for sequencing was PBMCs or T cells enriched from blood (not recorded which). The CDR3, as DNA: TGTGCCAGCAGCAAAGAGGAGTGGCAAGACGGCTACACCTTC. It translates to CASSKEEWQDGYTF.